The clone carrying this T cell receptor beta chain was detected ten times or more. Its target is not known. The source of the sample is a study of T-cell reconstitution after alpha-beta-depleted transplantation in children. As it was prepared, the TCRbeta library received unique molecular identifiers. TCRdb re-derived calls from the PCR reads in MiXCR, one entry per CDR3 protein. The top ten clones hold just under 7.5% of a sample with some 300,000 distinct CDR3 sequences, 10% of them seen once. CDR1 is SGHRS, CDR2 YFSETQ, per germline. Trimming cost V 0 bases and J 2 bases, with 11 bases left between them. The CDR3 has 15 amino acids. Points from the study as a whole: Some patients' high day-60 TCRbeta diversity was attributed to recipient cells surviving conditioning. When one year had passed after transplant, most T-cell counts and diversity came from newly produced T cells.

Source: PBMCs, taken before TCRalphabeta/CD19-depleted stem cell transplant. The receptor's source is a boy less than two years old with acute myeloid leukemia, due to receive a stem cell transplant. The chain has TRBV5-1 and TRBJ2-5; the D call may be TRBD1 or TRBD2 (5 bases each). Written as DNA, the CDR3 is TGCGCCAGCAGCTTGGTCCCGGGGCTACAAGAGACCCAGTACTTC. It is translated as CASSLVPGLQETQYF.